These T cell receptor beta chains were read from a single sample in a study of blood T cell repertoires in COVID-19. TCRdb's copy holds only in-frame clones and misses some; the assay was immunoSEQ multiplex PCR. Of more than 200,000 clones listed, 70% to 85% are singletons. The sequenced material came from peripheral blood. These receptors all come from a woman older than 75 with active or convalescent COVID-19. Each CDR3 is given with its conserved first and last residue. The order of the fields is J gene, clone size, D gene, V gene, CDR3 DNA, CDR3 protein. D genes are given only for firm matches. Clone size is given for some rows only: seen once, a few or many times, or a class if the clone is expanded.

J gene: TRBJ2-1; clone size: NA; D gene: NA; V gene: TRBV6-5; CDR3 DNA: TGTGCCAGCACCTCACACGGAGGGTACAATGAGCAGTTCTTC; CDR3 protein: CASTSHGGYNEQFF
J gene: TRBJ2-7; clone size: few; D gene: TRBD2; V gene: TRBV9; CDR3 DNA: TGTGCCAGCAGCCCCGGGACTAGCGTCGCCTACGAGCAGTACTTC; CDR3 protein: CASSPGTSVAYEQYF
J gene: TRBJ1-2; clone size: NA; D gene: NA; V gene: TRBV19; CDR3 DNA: TGTGCCAGTATGGTTGGTCGCGGAGCAACCTCCTATGGCTACACCTTC; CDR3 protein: CASMVGRGATSYGYTF
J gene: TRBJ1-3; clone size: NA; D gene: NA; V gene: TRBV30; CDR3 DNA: TGTGCCTGGCAAACAGGGAGCCCTAGAAACACCATATATTTT; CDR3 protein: CAWQTGSPRNTIYF
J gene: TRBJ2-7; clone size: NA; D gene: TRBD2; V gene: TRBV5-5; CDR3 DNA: TGTGCCAGCGAGCCCCCGGGGGCTAGCGGGACGAGGGAGCAGTACTTC; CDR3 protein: CASEPPGASGTREQYF
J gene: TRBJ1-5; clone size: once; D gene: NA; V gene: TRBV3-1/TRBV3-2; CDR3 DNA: TGTGCCAGCAGCCAAGATCGGGCACGGCGGGCCATCAATCAGCCCCAGCATTTT; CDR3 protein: CASSQDRARRAINQPQHF
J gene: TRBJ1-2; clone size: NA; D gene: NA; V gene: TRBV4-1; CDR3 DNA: TGCGCCAGCAGCCAAGTTAGGGAGGGCGCTCTCTACACCTTC; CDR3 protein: CASSQVREGALYTF
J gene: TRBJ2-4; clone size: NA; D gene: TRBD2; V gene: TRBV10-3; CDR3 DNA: TGTGCCATCAGCCCCGGACTAGCGGGAGGAATCGGGACCAAAAACATTCAGTACTTC; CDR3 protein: CAISPGLAGGIGTKNIQYF
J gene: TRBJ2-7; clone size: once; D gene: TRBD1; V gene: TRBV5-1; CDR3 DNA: TGCGCCAGCAGCTTGGCCGGGACAGGGGGCGAGCAGTACTTC; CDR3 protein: CASSLAGTGGEQYF
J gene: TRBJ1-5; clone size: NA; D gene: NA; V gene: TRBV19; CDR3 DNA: TGTGCCAGTAGTACGCTTGAGCTGCCCCAGCATTTT; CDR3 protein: CASSTLELPQHF
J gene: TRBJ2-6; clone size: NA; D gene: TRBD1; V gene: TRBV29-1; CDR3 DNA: TGCAGCGTTGGGCAAGGGGACAGGGGCCCCTCTGGGGCCAACGTCCTGACTTTC; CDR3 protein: CSVGQGDRGPSGANVLTF
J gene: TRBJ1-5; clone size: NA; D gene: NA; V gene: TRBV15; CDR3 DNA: TGTGCCACCAGCAGAGATTTTGCAGGGGCAAATCAGCCCCAGCATTTT; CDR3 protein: CATSRDFAGANQPQHF
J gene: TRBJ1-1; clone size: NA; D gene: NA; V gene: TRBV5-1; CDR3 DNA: TGCGCCAGCAGCTTGGCCGCGGCAGGAGGTGGGACTGAAGCTTTCTTT; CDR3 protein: CASSLAAAGGGTEAFF
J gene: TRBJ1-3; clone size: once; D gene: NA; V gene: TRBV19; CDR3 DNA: TGTGCCAGTAGTATTGGCGGAAACACCATATATTTT; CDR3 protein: CASSIGGNTIYF
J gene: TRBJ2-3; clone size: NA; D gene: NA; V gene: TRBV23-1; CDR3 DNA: TGCGCCAGCACTAACCCAAAGGGGTCCACAGATACGCAGTATTTT; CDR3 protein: CASTNPKGSTDTQYF
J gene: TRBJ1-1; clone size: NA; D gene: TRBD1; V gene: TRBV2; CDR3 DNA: TGTGCCAGCAGACCCGGGACAGGGGTTCCTGAAGCTTTCTTT; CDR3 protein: CASRPGTGVPEAFF